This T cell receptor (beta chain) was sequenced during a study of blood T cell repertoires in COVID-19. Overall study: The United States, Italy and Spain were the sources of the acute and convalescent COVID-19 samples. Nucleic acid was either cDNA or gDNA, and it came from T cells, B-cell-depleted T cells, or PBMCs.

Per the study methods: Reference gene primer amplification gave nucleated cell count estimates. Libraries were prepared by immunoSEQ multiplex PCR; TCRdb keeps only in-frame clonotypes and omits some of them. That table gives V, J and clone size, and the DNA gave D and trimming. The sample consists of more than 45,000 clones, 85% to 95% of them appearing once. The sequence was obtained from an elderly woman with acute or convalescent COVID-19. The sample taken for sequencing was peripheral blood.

DNA of the CDR3: TGTGCCACGGACGACGCAGGGGGATCCTATGGCTACACCTTC. Amino acid sequence: CATDDAGGSYGYTF. The chain uses TRBV15 and TRBJ1-2; the match to TRBD1 covers 7 bases. Trimming took 9 bases from V and 4 from J; bases not matched to a gene: 11. The CDR3 covers 14 residues. Germline values: CDR1 LNHNV, CDR2 YYDKDF (reference sequence).